The rows below give T cell receptor beta chains drawn from one sample of a study of somatic mutations in cytotoxic T cells in rheumatoid arthritis. Assay: immunoSEQ multiplex PCR; the TCRdb copy retains only in-frame clones and omits some. Here the sample spans 5,500 to 8,500 clones, 60% being singletons. Sequenced input: CD8+ T cells sorted from blood. Receptor source: a woman aged 40 to 50 in good health. The CDR3 runs from the conserved cysteine through the conserved F or W. The D gene is left open where the match is weak. A row's size may be missing; if present it is once, few, many or a size class.

clone_size: .; d_call: .; v_call: TRBV27; j_call: TRBJ2-2; cdr3_aa: CASSLSRGDTGELFF; cdr3_nt: TGTGCCAGCAGTTTATCGAGGGGGGACACCGGGGAGCTGTTTTTT
clone_size: once; d_call: .; v_call: TRBV11-1; j_call: TRBJ2-7; cdr3_aa: CASSLPSYEQYF; cdr3_nt: TGTGCCAGCAGCTTACCTAGCTACGAGCAGTACTTC
clone_size: .; d_call: .; v_call: TRBV7-9; j_call: TRBJ2-2; cdr3_aa: CASSPENTGELFF; cdr3_nt: TGTGCCAGCAGCCCCGAAAACACCGGGGAGCTGTTTTTT
clone_size: medium-sized; d_call: .; v_call: TRBV19; j_call: TRBJ2-1; cdr3_aa: CASSYRGGTNEQFF; cdr3_nt: TGTGCCAGTAGTTATCGTGGCGGGACGAATGAGCAGTTCTTC
clone_size: medium-sized; d_call: .; v_call: TRBV19; j_call: TRBJ1-4; cdr3_aa: CASSNGPPGDELFF; cdr3_nt: TGTGCCAGTAGTAACGGACCTCCCGGAGATGAACTGTTTTTT
clone_size: .; d_call: TRBD1; v_call: TRBV7-6; j_call: TRBJ1-1; cdr3_aa: CASSLTGAEAFF; cdr3_nt: TGTGCCAGCAGCTTGACAGGGGCTGAAGCTTTCTTT
clone_size: .; d_call: .; v_call: TRBV6-4; j_call: TRBJ1-5; cdr3_aa: CASSVNVGVQPQHF; cdr3_nt: TGTGCCAGCAGTGTCAATGTGGGCGTACAGCCCCAGCATTTT
clone_size: .; d_call: .; v_call: TRBV5-6; j_call: TRBJ1-1; cdr3_aa: CASSLGGGRMTFF; cdr3_nt: TGTGCCAGCAGCTTGGGAGGGGGACGGATGACTTTCTTT
clone_size: .; d_call: TRBD1; v_call: TRBV2; j_call: TRBJ1-5; cdr3_aa: CASSVSTGEWDQPQHF; cdr3_nt: TGTGCCAGCAGCGTTTCGACAGGGGAGTGGGATCAGCCCCAGCATTTT
clone_size: .; d_call: TRBD2; v_call: TRBV5-6; j_call: TRBJ2-2; cdr3_aa: CASSLGLAGAGELFF; cdr3_nt: TGTGCCAGCAGCTTGGGACTAGCGGGAGCCGGGGAGCTGTTTTTT
clone_size: .; d_call: .; v_call: TRBV6-5; j_call: TRBJ2-7; cdr3_aa: CASSYSWSTYEQYF; cdr3_nt: TGTGCCAGCAGTTACTCCTGGAGTACCTACGAGCAGTACTTC
clone_size: .; d_call: TRBD2; v_call: TRBV9; j_call: TRBJ2-3; cdr3_aa: CASSVGGSSGISGDTQYF; cdr3_nt: TGTGCCAGCAGCGTAGGGGGGTCTAGCGGGATTTCAGGGGATACGCAGTATTTT
clone_size: few; d_call: TRBD1; v_call: TRBV28; j_call: TRBJ1-2; cdr3_aa: CASSLTDRGPIDGYTF; cdr3_nt: TGTGCCAGCAGTTTAACAGACAGGGGGCCGATCGATGGCTACACCTTC
clone_size: .; d_call: .; v_call: TRBV19; j_call: TRBJ2-1; cdr3_aa: CASSPVAGIVEQFF; cdr3_nt: TGTGCCAGTAGTCCGGTCGCGGGAATAGTTGAGCAGTTCTTC
clone_size: .; d_call: TRBD2; v_call: TRBV7-9; j_call: TRBJ2-3; cdr3_aa: CASSTETSGSTDTQYF; cdr3_nt: TGTGCCAGCAGCACCGAGACTAGCGGGAGTACGGATACGCAGTATTTT
clone_size: .; d_call: .; v_call: TRBV2; j_call: TRBJ1-5; cdr3_aa: CASSEGQATYQPQHF; cdr3_nt: TGTGCCAGCAGTGAAGGCCAAGCTACTTATCAGCCCCAGCATTTT
clone_size: .; d_call: .; v_call: TRBV7-2; j_call: TRBJ2-7; cdr3_aa: CASSLGSYEQYF; cdr3_nt: TGTGCCAGCAGCTTAGGGTCCTACGAGCAGTACTTC
clone_size: .; d_call: .; v_call: TRBV7-2; j_call: TRBJ2-1; cdr3_aa: CASRNRESSYNEQFF; cdr3_nt: TGTGCCAGCAGAAACCGGGAAAGCTCCTACAATGAGCAGTTCTTC
clone_size: .; d_call: TRBD2; v_call: TRBV7-9; j_call: TRBJ2-1; cdr3_aa: CASSPRGTSVNEQFF; cdr3_nt: TGTGCCAGCAGCCCCCGAGGGACTAGCGTAAATGAGCAGTTCTTC
clone_size: .; d_call: TRBD1; v_call: TRBV28; j_call: TRBJ1-5; cdr3_aa: CASKTGTEVQPQHF; cdr3_nt: TGTGCCAGCAAAACCGGGACAGAGGTTCAGCCCCAGCATTTT
clone_size: once; d_call: TRBD2; v_call: TRBV5-1; j_call: TRBJ2-2; cdr3_aa: CASSSQGTSGSFGTGELFF; cdr3_nt: TGCGCCAGCAGCTCGCAAGGGACTAGCGGGAGTTTCGGCACCGGGGAGCTGTTTTTT
clone_size: few; d_call: .; v_call: TRBV10-1; j_call: TRBJ1-2; cdr3_aa: CASSAQGGGYTF; cdr3_nt: TGCGCCAGCAGTGCCCAGGGAGGTGGCTACACCTTC
clone_size: once; d_call: .; v_call: TRBV27; j_call: TRBJ1-1; cdr3_aa: CASSGTSAWEGTEAFF; cdr3_nt: TGTGCCAGCAGTGGGACTTCTGCTTGGGAGGGCACTGAAGCTTTCTTT
clone_size: .; d_call: .; v_call: TRBV27; j_call: TRBJ2-3; cdr3_aa: CASSLSGLSLTDTQYF; cdr3_nt: TGTGCCAGCAGTTTATCAGGACTCAGCCTCACAGATACGCAGTATTTT
clone_size: .; d_call: .; v_call: TRBV28; j_call: TRBJ1-1; cdr3_aa: CASSLGQKAFF; cdr3_nt: TGTGCCAGCAGTTTAGGACAGAAAGCTTTCTTT
clone_size: few; d_call: TRBD2; v_call: TRBV7-2; j_call: TRBJ2-1; cdr3_aa: CASSLEMGGSSYNEQFF; cdr3_nt: TGTGCCAGCAGCTTAGAGATGGGGGGGAGCTCCTACAATGAGCAGTTCTTC
clone_size: .; d_call: TRBD1; v_call: TRBV6-1; j_call: TRBJ2-7; cdr3_aa: CASSEAVYGTAVYEQYF; cdr3_nt: TGTGCCAGCAGTGAAGCGGTCTATGGGACAGCCGTCTACGAGCAGTACTTC
clone_size: few; d_call: .; v_call: TRBV9; j_call: TRBJ2-2; cdr3_aa: CASSAAGLNTGELFF; cdr3_nt: TGTGCCAGCAGCGCTGCCGGGCTAAACACCGGGGAGCTGTTTTTT
clone_size: .; d_call: TRBD2; v_call: TRBV9; j_call: TRBJ2-1; cdr3_aa: CASRASGSYEQFF; cdr3_nt: TGTGCCAGCAGGGCTAGCGGGAGCTATGAGCAGTTCTTC
clone_size: .; d_call: .; v_call: TRBV5-6; j_call: TRBJ1-1; cdr3_aa: CASSLTTEAFF; cdr3_nt: TGTGCCAGCAGCTTGACCACTGAAGCTTTCTTT
clone_size: medium-sized; d_call: .; v_call: TRBV6-5; j_call: TRBJ2-7; cdr3_aa: CASSSGHYSEQYF; cdr3_nt: TGTGCCAGCAGCTCTGGACATTACAGCGAGCAGTACTTC
clone_size: .; d_call: .; v_call: TRBV5-6; j_call: TRBJ2-7; cdr3_aa: CASSLDQAKPYEQYF; cdr3_nt: TGTGCCAGCAGCTTGGATCAGGCAAAACCCTACGAGCAGTACTTC
clone_size: .; d_call: .; v_call: TRBV7-8; j_call: TRBJ2-1; cdr3_aa: CASSPQDEQFF; cdr3_nt: TGTGCCAGCAGCCCTCAAGATGAGCAGTTCTTC
clone_size: .; d_call: .; v_call: TRBV19; j_call: TRBJ2-7; cdr3_aa: CASSTEEFPYEQYF; cdr3_nt: TGTGCCAGTAGTACAGAGGAGTTTCCCTACGAGCAGTACTTC
clone_size: .; d_call: TRBD2; v_call: TRBV30; j_call: TRBJ2-7; cdr3_aa: CASRRLAGGSEQYF; cdr3_nt: TGTGCCTCCAGGAGGCTAGCGGGAGGGAGCGAGCAGTACTTC
clone_size: once; d_call: .; v_call: TRBV27; j_call: TRBJ1-2; cdr3_aa: CASSSLGVSYGYTF; cdr3_nt: TGTGCCAGCAGCTCTTTGGGAGTATCCTATGGCTACACCTTC
clone_size: few; d_call: TRBD1; v_call: TRBV10-2; j_call: TRBJ2-7; cdr3_aa: CASRESGQGRNEQYF; cdr3_nt: TGCGCCAGCAGGGAATCGGGACAGGGAAGAAACGAGCAGTACTTC
clone_size: .; d_call: TRBD2; v_call: TRBV6-6; j_call: TRBJ2-5; cdr3_aa: CASSYQASGVQETQYF; cdr3_nt: TGTGCCAGCAGTTATCAGGCTAGCGGAGTCCAAGAGACCCAGTACTTC
clone_size: few; d_call: TRBD2; v_call: TRBV7-9; j_call: TRBJ2-3; cdr3_aa: CASSNGLAATDTQYF; cdr3_nt: TGTGCCAGCAGCAACGGACTAGCGGCCACAGATACGCAGTATTTT
clone_size: few; d_call: .; v_call: TRBV27; j_call: TRBJ2-7; cdr3_aa: CASSLSVDSYEQYF; cdr3_nt: TGTGCCAGCAGTTTATCTGTGGACTCCTACGAGCAGTACTTC
clone_size: .; d_call: TRBD2; v_call: TRBV10-3; j_call: TRBJ2-1; cdr3_aa: CASHGGLASSSYNEQFF; cdr3_nt: TGTGCCTCTCATGGGGGACTAGCCAGTAGCTCCTACAATGAGCAGTTCTTC
clone_size: .; d_call: TRBD1; v_call: TRBV19; j_call: TRBJ1-5; cdr3_aa: CASSYGQVPNQPQHF; cdr3_nt: TGTGCCAGTAGCTATGGACAGGTCCCCAATCAGCCCCAGCATTTT
clone_size: .; d_call: TRBD1; v_call: TRBV5-1; j_call: TRBJ1-2; cdr3_aa: CASSSGQGLGGYTF; cdr3_nt: TGCGCCAGCAGCTCTGGACAGGGGCTTGGTGGCTACACCTTC
clone_size: .; d_call: .; v_call: TRBV30; j_call: TRBJ2-7; cdr3_aa: CAWSVSGPYEQYF; cdr3_nt: TGTGCCTGGAGTGTAAGTGGGCCCTACGAGCAGTACTTC
clone_size: .; d_call: TRBD2; v_call: TRBV5-6; j_call: TRBJ2-1; cdr3_aa: CASSLVSGRTYNEQFF; cdr3_nt: TGTGCCAGCAGCTTGGTTAGCGGGAGGACCTACAATGAGCAGTTCTTC
clone_size: .; d_call: TRBD2; v_call: TRBV11-2; j_call: TRBJ2-1; cdr3_aa: CASSLYLAGVDEQFF; cdr3_nt: TGTGCCAGCAGCTTATATCTAGCGGGAGTAGATGAGCAGTTCTTC
clone_size: .; d_call: .; v_call: TRBV10-2; j_call: TRBJ1-1; cdr3_aa: CASSEGGSDTEAFF; cdr3_nt: TGCGCCAGCAGTGAGGGGGGGAGTGACACTGAAGCTTTCTTT
clone_size: few; d_call: .; v_call: TRBV21-1; j_call: TRBJ1-1; cdr3_aa: CASRVGIEAFF; cdr3_nt: TGTGCCAGCAGGGTGGGCATTGAAGCTTTCTTT
clone_size: medium-sized; d_call: .; v_call: TRBV27; j_call: TRBJ2-7; cdr3_aa: CASSGQGGYEQYF; cdr3_nt: TGTGCCAGTTCGGGGCAGGGAGGTTACGAGCAGTACTTC
clone_size: .; d_call: .; v_call: TRBV9; j_call: TRBJ2-7; cdr3_aa: CASSVDGDYEQYF; cdr3_nt: TGTGCCAGCAGCGTAGATGGGGACTACGAGCAGTACTTC
clone_size: few; d_call: .; v_call: TRBV6-5; j_call: TRBJ2-5; cdr3_aa: CASNLGGTQYF; cdr3_nt: TGTGCCAGCAACCTAGGTGGGACCCAGTACTTC